This TCR beta chain emerged from a study of beta chain features in type 1 diabetes (dated by TCRdb to about 2018). Background on the whole study: No differences in mean age, gender distribution, total cell number or subset yield were found between patients and healthy donors. A total of some 100,000,000 sorted cells were examined across all samples, and a strong correlation was observed between cell number per subset and RNA yield. Regulatory and stem cell-like memory subsets were obtained from only 8 patients and roughly 8 healthy donors, while naive and central memory subsets were obtained from all 30 or so donors. The study compared TCRB repertoires of sorted circulating CD4+ T cell subsets between recently diagnosed type 1 diabetes patients and matched healthy donors.

From each donor, a single peripheral blood sample of 90 to 150 mL on average was drawn into heparinised tubes. A BD FACSAria II was used to sort naive, central memory, regulatory and stem cell-like memory CD4+ T cells with a panel that included CD45RO, CCR7, CD25, CD127, CD95 and CD27. Purity was above 98% for every sorted population. Right away, PBMCs were isolated by Lymphoprep density gradient centrifugation and were stained directly, with no culture step. So that batch effects would be minimized, each experiment stained and sorted samples in pairs, pairing one healthy donor with one patient. This clone was seen more than once but under ten times. Which antigen it targets is not known. No qualities accompany the bases; no much larger clone lies one base away. CDR1 SGHRS and CDR2 YFSETQ are derived from the germline V gene. V is pared back by 3 bases and J by 6 bases, with 19 bases lying between the germline termini. The CDR3 starts with the cysteine, ends with the phenylalanine, and has 16 residues. Here the CDR3 DNA is all that survives: 48 bases in frame from base 1.

The High Capacity cDNA Reverse Transcription Kit was used to reverse transcribe all of the isolated RNA, meaning that expressed TCRB transcripts were what got sequenced. Deep immunoSEQ sequencing was applied to naive, central memory and regulatory T cell samples, giving an average of about 3.4 million total reads per sample. Sorted cells were lysed in RLT buffer, and RNA was extracted using DNase-treated RNeasy Micro or Mini kits according to cell number. To prevent cross-contamination, every cell subset was processed on its own, while patient and healthy donor samples were processed together. TCRB sequences were amplified from cDNA with the immunoSEQ multiplex PCR, producing 87-bp fragments spanning the CDR3 region. Sequencing of the amplicons was performed on the Illumina HiSeq platform. Per the authors' processing: Synthetic template baselines were used to correct PCR bias computationally, reads within Hamming distance 2 were collapsed, and singletons that could not be merged were discarded. Reads were aligned to IMGT to assign V, D and J genes, CDR3 length, and insertions or deletions at six rearrangement sites. Within each subset, clonotype counts were normalized to sorted cell number, and only after that were true diversity and Gini coefficients computed with the tcR R package. Repertoire sharing was quantified using the overlap coefficient calculated on TCRB nucleotide sequences. Out-of-frame TCRB sequences from naive cells were analyzed as a proxy for the pre-selection repertoire. TCRdb provides this immuneACCESS table in a form limited to in-frame rearrangements. Some clones are lacking; in checked studies, under half of them reflect an unresolved V gene, and why the rest are absent is not known. V and J calls and clone size are those listed in that table; D and trimming were worked out from the DNA. Across this sample there are 900,000 or so clones, with roughly a sixth seen only once. The biggest ten clones account for 0.023% of the sample.

Overall results and qualifications from the work: Sequencing cDNA rather than genomic DNA could over-represent highly expressing activated cells, although activation and CD3 levels did not differ between groups. PCR may preferentially amplify shorter templates, but because patient and control samples were amplified and corrected together, any resulting skew would affect both groups equally. A moderate but significant shortening of TCRB CDR3 length was observed in type 1 diabetes patients in all four CD4+ subsets. Fewer insertions and more nucleotide deletions at VDJ recombination sites were observed in patients with type 1 diabetes, implying thymic rearrangement abnormalities. Naive, central memory and regulatory TCRB repertoires appeared to be more similar among patients than among healthy donors. Only small numbers of individuals were included in the HLA sub-analyses, which left unresolved whether HLA type had any influence on TCRB rearrangement.

Sequencing was carried out using naive CD4+ T cells from blood. The meaning of the sample's cell subset or site label: true naive CD4+ T cells. The receptor chain draws on TRBV5-1 and TRBJ2-1; a weak D assignment points to TRBD2 (6 bases agree). The sequence came from a woman between 18 and 30 years old in good health. In nucleotides, the sequence is TGCGCCAGCAGCTCCATGCCGGGAGTTGTGGGCAATGAGCAGTTCTTC. Its product reads: CASSSMPGVVGNEQFF.